These T cell receptor beta chains were read from a single sample in a study of T cell responses to AZD1222 COVID-19 vaccine. The data were produced by immunoSEQ multiplex PCR, yet TCRdb's version contains in-frame clones alone and is incomplete. This table holds tens of thousands of clones, approximately 84% found once. Sequencing was performed on peripheral blood, taken on day 0 of AZD1222 vaccination. The receptors stem from an adult in good health. Both conserved end residues are part of each CDR3. Each record gives: D gene, V gene, clone size, J gene, CDR3 protein, CDR3 DNA. A D gene is named only where the DNA matches it firmly. A clone size is listed for some rows: how often the clone was seen (once, few, many), or a class if it is expanded.

d_gene: NA
v_gene: TRBV27
abundance: NA
j_gene: TRBJ1-5
CDR3aa: CASSLSQGNQPQHF
CDR3nt: TGTGCCAGCAGTTTGTCCCAGGGAAATCAGCCCCAGCATTTT

d_gene: NA
v_gene: TRBV2
abundance: NA
j_gene: TRBJ2-7
CDR3aa: CASSLSDLSYEQYF
CDR3nt: TGTGCCAGCAGTCTATCGGACTTGTCCTACGAGCAGTACTTC

d_gene: NA
v_gene: TRBV7-9
abundance: NA
j_gene: TRBJ2-7
CDR3aa: CASSLAQDEQYF
CDR3nt: TGTGCCAGCAGCTTAGCTCAGGATGAGCAGTACTTC

d_gene: TRBD2
v_gene: TRBV5-1
abundance: NA
j_gene: TRBJ2-5
CDR3aa: CASSLRTSGGIQETQYF
CDR3nt: TGCGCCAGCAGCCTCCGGACTAGCGGAGGTATACAAGAGACCCAGTACTTC

d_gene: TRBD1
v_gene: TRBV29-1
abundance: NA
j_gene: TRBJ1-4
CDR3aa: CSVPGGATNEKLFF
CDR3nt: TGCAGCGTCCCAGGGGGGGCAACTAATGAAAAACTGTTTTTT

d_gene: NA
v_gene: TRBV7-9
abundance: NA
j_gene: TRBJ1-5
CDR3aa: CASSLGEQPQHF
CDR3nt: TGTGCCAGCAGCTTAGGAGAGCAGCCCCAGCATTTT

d_gene: NA
v_gene: TRBV6-6
abundance: NA
j_gene: TRBJ1-1
CDR3aa: CASGTLNTEAFF
CDR3nt: TGTGCCAGCGGGACACTTAACACTGAAGCTTTCTTT

d_gene: NA
v_gene: TRBV7-2
abundance: NA
j_gene: TRBJ1-5
CDR3aa: CASSLARGVNQPQHF
CDR3nt: TGTGCCAGCAGCTTAGCCAGGGGTGTGAATCAGCCCCAGCATTTT

d_gene: TRBD1
v_gene: TRBV5-4
abundance: NA
j_gene: TRBJ1-6
CDR3aa: CASSSGQGNSPLHF
CDR3nt: TGTGCCAGCAGCTCGGGACAGGGTAATTCACCCCTCCACTTT

d_gene: NA
v_gene: TRBV6-1
abundance: NA
j_gene: TRBJ2-3
CDR3aa: CASSEVGGGADTQYF
CDR3nt: TGTGCCAGCAGTGAAGTAGGAGGGGGCGCAGATACGCAGTATTTT

d_gene: NA
v_gene: TRBV5-4
abundance: NA
j_gene: TRBJ2-7
CDR3aa: CASSSRRDLPYEQYF
CDR3nt: TGTGCCAGCAGCTCCCGGCGGGACTTGCCCTACGAGCAGTACTTC

d_gene: NA
v_gene: TRBV5-5
abundance: NA
j_gene: TRBJ1-4
CDR3aa: CASSFGGNKNEKLFF
CDR3nt: TGTGCCAGCAGCTTCGGCGGGAATAAAAATGAAAAACTGTTTTTT

d_gene: NA
v_gene: TRBV9
abundance: NA
j_gene: TRBJ1-1
CDR3aa: CASSVGWTENTEAFF
CDR3nt: TGTGCCAGCAGCGTTGGCTGGACAGAGAACACTGAAGCTTTCTTT

d_gene: TRBD1
v_gene: TRBV4-1
abundance: NA
j_gene: TRBJ1-3
CDR3aa: CASSPQDRGSGNTIYF
CDR3nt: TGCGCCAGCAGCCCCCAGGACAGGGGGTCTGGAAACACCATATATTTT

d_gene: NA
v_gene: TRBV5-1
abundance: NA
j_gene: TRBJ1-2
CDR3aa: CASSLSRGPYGYTF
CDR3nt: TGCGCCAGCAGCTTGTCGCGGGGCCCCTATGGCTACACCTTC

d_gene: NA
v_gene: TRBV6-5
abundance: once
j_gene: TRBJ1-6
CDR3aa: CASTRADYNSPLHF
CDR3nt: TGTGCCAGCACCCGGGCAGACTATAATTCACCCCTCCACTTT

d_gene: NA
v_gene: TRBV13
abundance: once
j_gene: TRBJ2-7
CDR3aa: CASSLGVGSYEQYF
CDR3nt: TGTGCCAGCAGCTTAGGAGTAGGTTCCTACGAGCAGTACTTC

d_gene: NA
v_gene: TRBV19
abundance: NA
j_gene: TRBJ1-6
CDR3aa: CASSIDGVTPNSPLHF
CDR3nt: TGTGCCAGTAGTATAGACGGGGTAACCCCCAATTCACCCCTCCACTTT

d_gene: NA
v_gene: TRBV9
abundance: NA
j_gene: TRBJ2-2
CDR3aa: CASSVGVDTGELFF
CDR3nt: TGTGCCAGCAGCGTAGGGGTGGACACCGGGGAGCTGTTTTTT

d_gene: NA
v_gene: TRBV5-1
abundance: NA
j_gene: TRBJ2-3
CDR3aa: CASSLGRQVLDTQYF
CDR3nt: TGCGCCAGCAGCTTGGGGCGACAGGTTCTAGATACGCAGTATTTT

d_gene: TRBD2
v_gene: TRBV5-1
abundance: NA
j_gene: TRBJ2-5
CDR3aa: CASSRTSLGQETQYF
CDR3nt: TGCGCCAGCAGCCGGACTAGCCTTGGCCAAGAGACCCAGTACTTC

d_gene: TRBD1
v_gene: TRBV6-6
abundance: NA
j_gene: TRBJ1-6
CDR3aa: CASSTRGTEAISPLHF
CDR3nt: TGTGCCAGCAGCACCCGCGGGACAGAGGCGATTTCACCCCTCCACTTT

d_gene: TRBD1
v_gene: TRBV27
abundance: NA
j_gene: TRBJ1-6
CDR3aa: CASSVLTGDNSPLHF
CDR3nt: TGTGCCAGCAGTGTTTTGACAGGGGATAATTCACCCCTCCACTTT

d_gene: TRBD1
v_gene: TRBV28
abundance: NA
j_gene: TRBJ1-5
CDR3aa: CASSGTPGQYSNQPQHF
CDR3nt: TGTGCCAGCAGTGGGACTCCGGGACAGTATAGCAATCAGCCCCAGCATTTT

d_gene: TRBD1
v_gene: TRBV29-1
abundance: NA
j_gene: TRBJ1-1
CDR3aa: CRRTGRNTEAFF
CDR3nt: TGCAGGAGGACAGGAAGGAACACTGAAGCTTTCTTT

d_gene: TRBD2
v_gene: TRBV29-1
abundance: NA
j_gene: TRBJ2-3
CDR3aa: CSVAPGLADTSDTQYF
CDR3nt: TGCAGCGTCGCCCCCGGACTAGCGGACACATCAGATACGCAGTATTTT

d_gene: NA
v_gene: TRBV5-1
abundance: NA
j_gene: TRBJ2-3
CDR3aa: CASSVGTEKVDTQYF
CDR3nt: TGTGCCAGCAGCGTCGGGACCGAAAAGGTTGATACGCAGTATTTT

d_gene: TRBD1
v_gene: TRBV28
abundance: NA
j_gene: TRBJ2-1
CDR3aa: CASQGARYNEQFF
CDR3nt: TGTGCCAGTCAGGGGGCTCGGTACAATGAGCAGTTCTTC

d_gene: TRBD1
v_gene: TRBV9
abundance: NA
j_gene: TRBJ1-6
CDR3aa: CASSVGGGGGGSPLHF
CDR3nt: TGTGCCAGCAGCGTAGGAGGGGGCGGTGGAGGCTCACCCCTCCACTTT

d_gene: TRBD1
v_gene: TRBV28
abundance: NA
j_gene: TRBJ2-5
CDR3aa: CASSRLGTGVYSETQYF
CDR3nt: TGTGCCAGCAGCCGGCTTGGGACAGGGGTATACTCAGAGACCCAGTACTTC

d_gene: NA
v_gene: TRBV30
abundance: NA
j_gene: TRBJ1-4
CDR3aa: CAWNGGPNEKLFF
CDR3nt: TGTGCCTGGAATGGAGGGCCTAATGAAAAACTGTTTTTT

d_gene: NA
v_gene: TRBV3-1/TRBV3-2
abundance: NA
j_gene: TRBJ2-1
CDR3aa: CASSQGTNNEQFF
CDR3nt: TGTGCCAGCAGCCAAGGAACAAACAATGAGCAGTTCTTC

d_gene: NA
v_gene: TRBV27
abundance: NA
j_gene: TRBJ1-5
CDR3aa: CASSLFGSNQPQHF
CDR3nt: TGTGCCAGCAGTTTATTCGGGAGCAATCAGCCCCAGCATTTT

d_gene: NA
v_gene: TRBV5-1
abundance: NA
j_gene: TRBJ2-7
CDR3aa: CASSLEVGEQYF
CDR3nt: TGCGCCAGCAGCTTGGAAGTTGGCGAGCAGTACTTC

d_gene: TRBD2
v_gene: TRBV27
abundance: once
j_gene: TRBJ2-3
CDR3aa: CASSLFGGGNTDTQYF
CDR3nt: TGTGCCAGCAGTTTATTCGGCGGGGGAAACACAGATACGCAGTATTTT

d_gene: NA
v_gene: TRBV11-3
abundance: NA
j_gene: TRBJ1-1
CDR3aa: CASSLDHSARTEAFF
CDR3nt: TGTGCCAGCAGCTTAGATCACTCTGCACGGACTGAAGCTTTCTTT

d_gene: NA
v_gene: TRBV7-3
abundance: NA
j_gene: TRBJ2-2
CDR3aa: CASSSSRSNTGELFF
CDR3nt: TGTGCCAGCAGCTCCTCCAGATCGAACACCGGGGAGCTGTTTTTT

d_gene: NA
v_gene: TRBV2
abundance: NA
j_gene: TRBJ1-2
CDR3aa: CASSDDTGSYNYGYTF
CDR3nt: TGTGCCAGCAGTGATGATACAGGATCCTATAACTATGGCTACACCTTC

d_gene: TRBD1
v_gene: TRBV11-2
abundance: NA
j_gene: TRBJ1-6
CDR3aa: CASSLDRVESPLHF
CDR3nt: TGTGCCAGCAGCTTGGACAGGGTGGAATCACCCCTCCACTTT

d_gene: NA
v_gene: TRBV19
abundance: NA
j_gene: TRBJ2-7
CDR3aa: CASSSFTGQGYEQYF
CDR3nt: TGTGCCAGTAGTAGCTTCACAGGCCAAGGTTACGAGCAGTACTTC

d_gene: NA
v_gene: TRBV6-5
abundance: NA
j_gene: TRBJ1-6
CDR3aa: CASSYSQGDGSPLHF
CDR3nt: TGTGCCAGCAGTTACTCCCAGGGAGACGGTTCACCCCTCCACTTT

d_gene: NA
v_gene: TRBV5-6
abundance: many
j_gene: TRBJ2-7
CDR3aa: CASSPTGGYEQYF
CDR3nt: TGTGCCAGCAGCCCTACCGGGGGCTACGAGCAGTACTTC

d_gene: TRBD1
v_gene: TRBV6-5
abundance: few
j_gene: TRBJ2-5
CDR3aa: CASNPPVDRGETQYF
CDR3nt: TGTGCCAGCAACCCCCCTGTGGACAGGGGTGAGACCCAGTACTTC

d_gene: NA
v_gene: TRBV5-4
abundance: NA
j_gene: TRBJ2-3
CDR3aa: CASSSVAEADTQYF
CDR3nt: TGTGCCAGCAGCTCGGTGGCAGAGGCAGATACGCAGTATTTT

d_gene: NA
v_gene: TRBV6-5
abundance: once
j_gene: TRBJ1-6
CDR3aa: CASRQDHGNSPLHF
CDR3nt: TGTGCCAGCAGACAGGACCACGGTAATTCACCCCTCCACTTT

d_gene: NA
v_gene: TRBV5-1
abundance: NA
j_gene: TRBJ1-2
CDR3aa: CASSPGWGGGYTF
CDR3nt: TGCGCCAGCAGCCCCGGATGGGGGGGCGGCTACACCTTC

d_gene: NA
v_gene: TRBV6-5
abundance: NA
j_gene: TRBJ1-1
CDR3aa: CASVSGMNTEAFF
CDR3nt: TGTGCCAGCGTCTCAGGAATGAACACTGAAGCTTTCTTT

d_gene: TRBD1
v_gene: TRBV27
abundance: few
j_gene: TRBJ1-4
CDR3aa: CASSLRTGRNEKLFF
CDR3nt: TGTGCCAGCAGTTTACGGACAGGCCGTAATGAAAAACTGTTTTTT

d_gene: NA
v_gene: TRBV19
abundance: NA
j_gene: TRBJ2-1
CDR3aa: CASSIRGSYNEQFF
CDR3nt: TGTGCCAGTAGTATCAGGGGTTCCTACAATGAGCAGTTCTTC

d_gene: TRBD1
v_gene: TRBV27
abundance: NA
j_gene: TRBJ2-3
CDR3aa: CASSSHRTGRITDTQYF
CDR3nt: TGTGCCAGCAGTTCCCACAGGACAGGGAGGATCACAGATACGCAGTATTTT

d_gene: NA
v_gene: TRBV28
abundance: NA
j_gene: TRBJ2-3
CDR3aa: CASSLGTLPDTQYF
CDR3nt: TGTGCCAGCAGTCTCGGGACTCTCCCAGATACGCAGTATTTT

d_gene: TRBD1
v_gene: TRBV19
abundance: NA
j_gene: TRBJ2-5
CDR3aa: CASSIGQGAETQYF
CDR3nt: TGTGCCAGTAGTATCGGGCAGGGGGCGGAGACCCAGTACTTC

d_gene: TRBD2
v_gene: TRBV18
abundance: NA
j_gene: TRBJ2-3
CDR3aa: CASSPASGRSDTQYF
CDR3nt: TGTGCCAGCTCACCAGCTAGCGGGAGGTCAGATACGCAGTATTTT

d_gene: NA
v_gene: TRBV18
abundance: NA
j_gene: TRBJ2-7
CDR3aa: CASSPETSYEQYF
CDR3nt: TGTGCCAGCTCACCAGAGACTTCCTACGAGCAGTACTTC

d_gene: TRBD1
v_gene: TRBV7-8
abundance: NA
j_gene: TRBJ2-7
CDR3aa: CASSSDRGDPYEQYF
CDR3nt: TGTGCCAGCAGCTCGGACAGGGGGGATCCCTACGAGCAGTACTTC